A selection of T cell receptor beta chains follows, all from one sample in a study of cytomegalovirus exposure and HLA in healthy donors. Clones were sequenced by immunoSEQ multiplex PCR, and TCRdb holds only the in-frame ones, with some missing. The top ten clones hold approximately 0.86% of a sample with about 360,000 clones, 80% to 90% of them seen once. Sequences were obtained from PBMCs. These receptors originate from a woman between 18 and 29 years old in good health and CMV-seronegative. CDR3s include the opening cysteine and the closing phenylalanine or tryptophan. D genes are given only for firm matches. Size is omitted from some rows. Given values are once, few, many or a class for expanded clones.

clone_size j_call v_call d_call cdr3_aa cdr3_nt
- TRBJ2-5 TRBV6-1 - CASSDGGRRETQYF TGTGCCAGCAGTGATGGGGGGAGGAGGGAGACCCAGTACTTC
- TRBJ2-7 TRBV19 - CASSVTRTTVGEQYF TGTGCCAGTAGTGTCACACGGACTACCGTGGGGGAGCAGTACTTC
- TRBJ2-3 TRBV4-2 - CASSQGARDTQYF TGTGCCAGCAGCCAAGGTGCCAGGGATACGCAGTATTTT
- TRBJ2-3 TRBV5-1 - CASSPTGGGDTQYF TGCGCCAGCAGCCCCACCGGGGGAGGAGATACGCAGTATTTT
- TRBJ2-5 TRBV27 TRBD2 CASSLTGRGRTQYF TGTGCCAGCAGTTTAACCGGGAGGGGTAGGACCCAGTACTTC
- TRBJ1-3 TRBV29-1 - CSVTLTAPGNTIYF TGCAGCGTCACTCTGACAGCCCCTGGAAACACCATATATTTT
- TRBJ2-7 TRBV19 - CASSQRTAIGPYEQYF TGTGCCAGTAGTCAAAGGACAGCTATAGGACCCTACGAGCAGTACTTC
- TRBJ2-7 TRBV6-1 TRBD1 CASSGQGGRSEQYF TGTGCCAGCAGCGGACAGGGGGGGCGCTCGGAGCAGTACTTC
- TRBJ2-7 TRBV4-2 - CASSQDRQDYEQYF TGTGCCAGCAGCCAAGACAGACAGGACTACGAGCAGTACTTC
- TRBJ2-6 TRBV5-1 - CASTPEGAGANVLTF TGCGCCAGCACCCCGGAGGGCGCCGGGGCCAACGTCCTGACTTTC
- TRBJ2-7 TRBV30 TRBD2 CAWSSAGTSGLYSYEQYF TGTGCCTGGAGTTCAGCCGGGACTAGCGGGCTATACTCCTACGAGCAGTACTTC
- TRBJ2-7 TRBV28 - CASSFEENRVTYEQYF TGTGCCAGCAGTTTTGAGGAGAACAGGGTCACCTACGAGCAGTACTTC
- TRBJ2-2 TRBV5-1 TRBD1 CASSSQGDTGELFF TGCGCCAGCAGTTCACAGGGGGACACCGGGGAGCTGTTTTTT
- TRBJ1-2 TRBV5-6 - CASSLGPGLDYGYTF TGTGCCAGCAGCTTGGGCCCAGGGTTAGACTATGGCTACACCTTC
- TRBJ2-3 TRBV7-9 TRBD1 CASSLRGSTDTQYF TGTGCCAGCAGCCTCAGGGGGAGCACAGATACGCAGTATTTT
- TRBJ2-7 TRBV20-1 - CSARAAYEQYF TGCAGTGCTAGAGCGGCCTACGAGCAGTACTTC
- TRBJ2-3 TRBV13 TRBD1 CASSLPGGASTDTQYF TGTGCCAGCAGCCTTCCAGGGGGCGCAAGCACAGATACGCAGTATTTT
- TRBJ2-1 TRBV11-2 - CASTRGVYNEQFF TGTGCCAGCACCAGGGGGGTCTACAATGAGCAGTTCTTC
- TRBJ1-1 TRBV11-2 - CASSLELATEAFF TGTGCCAGCAGCTTGGAGCTTGCGACTGAAGCTTTCTTT
once TRBJ2-7 TRBV6-1 TRBD1 CASSQGQGYEQYF TGTGCCAGCAGTCAAGGACAGGGATACGAGCAGTACTTC
few TRBJ2-5 TRBV7-7 - CASSLGGQETQYF TGTGCCAGCAGCTTAGGGGGGCAGGAGACCCAGTACTTC
- TRBJ2-7 TRBV11-2 - CASSSSGLSYEQYF TGTGCCAGCAGCTCCTCGGGACTTTCTTACGAGCAGTACTTC
- TRBJ1-5 TRBV30 - CAWTPVGKMSNQPQHF TGTGCCTGGACCCCCGTCGGGAAAATGAGCAATCAGCCCCAGCATTTT
- TRBJ1-1 TRBV27 TRBD1 CASSSTGVGTEAFF TGTGCCAGCAGTTCAACAGGGGTGGGCACTGAAGCTTTCTTT
- TRBJ2-5 TRBV27 - CAQLLETQYF TGTGCCCAACTTTTGGAGACCCAGTACTTC
- TRBJ1-5 TRBV28 - CASSLGQKNQPQHF TGTGCCAGCAGTTTGGGGCAAAAGAATCAGCCCCAGCATTTT
- TRBJ1-1 TRBV28 - CASSLVAVMNTEAFF TGTGCCAGCAGTTTAGTGGCAGTCATGAACACTGAAGCTTTCTTT
- TRBJ2-2 TRBV11-2 - CASSPWIATKNTGELFF TGTGCCAGCAGCCCGTGGATAGCTACCAAGAACACCGGGGAGCTGTTTTTT
- TRBJ2-7 TRBV28 - CASYDSTYEQYF TGTGCCAGCTACGACAGTACCTACGAGCAGTACTTC
- TRBJ2-7 TRBV9 - CASSVAPEGYEQYF TGTGCCAGCAGCGTCGCCCCCGAGGGCTACGAGCAGTACTTC
- TRBJ1-3 TRBV28 TRBD1 CASSATGSLGNTIYF TGTGCCAGCAGCGCGACAGGGTCTCTTGGAAACACCATATATTTT
- TRBJ1-1 TRBV15 - CATSRDRGVNTEAFF TGTGCCACCAGCAGAGATCGGGGTGTGAACACTGAAGCTTTCTTT